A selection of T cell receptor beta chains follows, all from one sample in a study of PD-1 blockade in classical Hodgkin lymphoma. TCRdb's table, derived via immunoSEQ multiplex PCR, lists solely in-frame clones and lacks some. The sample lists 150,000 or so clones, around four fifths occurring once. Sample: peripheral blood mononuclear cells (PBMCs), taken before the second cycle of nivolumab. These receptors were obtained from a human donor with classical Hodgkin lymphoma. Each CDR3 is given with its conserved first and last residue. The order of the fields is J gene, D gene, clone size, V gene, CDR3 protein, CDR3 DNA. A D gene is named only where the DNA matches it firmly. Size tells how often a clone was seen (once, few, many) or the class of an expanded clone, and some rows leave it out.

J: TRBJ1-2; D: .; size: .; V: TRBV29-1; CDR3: CSVERDQGGGYTF; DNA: TGCAGCGTTGAAAGGGACCAAGGAGGGGGCTACACCTTC
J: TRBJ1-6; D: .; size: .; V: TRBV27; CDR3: CASSRRAGTSPLHF; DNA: TGTGCCAGCAGCCGCCGGGCAGGTACTTCACCCCTCCACTTT
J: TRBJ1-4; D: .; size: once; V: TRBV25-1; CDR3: CASSWTGIQGKKLFF; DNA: TGTGCCAGCAGCTGGACGGGGATCCAAGGAAAAAAACTGTTTTTT
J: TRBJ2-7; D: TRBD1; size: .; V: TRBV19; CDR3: CASSIALARDRPYEQYF; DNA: TGTGCCAGTAGTATTGCCCTTGCCCGGGACAGACCCTACGAGCAGTACTTC
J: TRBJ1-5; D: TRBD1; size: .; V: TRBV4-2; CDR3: CASSQRQGENQPQHF; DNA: TGTGCCAGCAGCCAAAGACAGGGGGAGAATCAGCCCCAGCATTTT
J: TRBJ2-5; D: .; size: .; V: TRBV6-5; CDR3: CASSYRPGWSRETQYF; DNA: TGTGCCAGCAGTTACAGGCCAGGATGGAGTAGGGAGACCCAGTACTTC
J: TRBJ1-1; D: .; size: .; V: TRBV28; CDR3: CASSSSDRLNTEAFF; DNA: TGTGCCAGCAGCTCTTCCGACAGGCTGAACACTGAAGCTTTCTTT
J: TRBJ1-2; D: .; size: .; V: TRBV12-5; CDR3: CASGWTNYGYTF; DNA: TGTGCTAGTGGTTGGACAAACTATGGCTACACCTTC
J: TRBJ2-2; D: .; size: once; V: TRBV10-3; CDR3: CAISATTGAGTGELFF; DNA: TGTGCCATCAGTGCTACGACAGGAGCTGGCACCGGGGAGCTGTTTTTT
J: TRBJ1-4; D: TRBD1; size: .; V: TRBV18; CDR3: CASSADRLSNEKLFF; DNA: TGTGCCAGCTCAGCGGACAGGTTGTCTAATGAAAAACTGTTTTTT
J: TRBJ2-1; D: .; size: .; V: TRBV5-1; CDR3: CASSPSVPYNEQFF; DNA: TGCGCCAGCAGCCCCTCAGTCCCCTACAATGAGCAGTTCTTC
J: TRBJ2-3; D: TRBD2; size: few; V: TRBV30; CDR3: CAWSLGLAGGSGDTQYF; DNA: TGTGCCTGGAGCCTAGGACTAGCGGGAGGGTCAGGGGATACGCAGTATTTT
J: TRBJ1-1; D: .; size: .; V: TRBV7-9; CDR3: CASSQQENTEAFF; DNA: TGTGCCAGCAGCCAACAGGAGAACACTGAAGCTTTCTTT
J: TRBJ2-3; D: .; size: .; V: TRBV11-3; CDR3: CASARGGGAGDTQYF; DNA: TGTGCCAGCGCTAGGGGAGGGGGGGCCGGAGATACGCAGTATTTT
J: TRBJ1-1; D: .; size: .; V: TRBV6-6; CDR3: CASSYLGMNTEAFF; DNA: TGTGCCAGCAGTTACCTGGGAATGAACACTGAAGCTTTCTTT
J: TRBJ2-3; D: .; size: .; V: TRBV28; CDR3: CASSLPAGFTDTQYF; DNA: TGTGCCAGCAGTTTGCCGGCGGGTTTCACAGATACGCAGTATTTT
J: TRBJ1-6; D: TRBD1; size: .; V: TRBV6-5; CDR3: CASRPGQYNSPLHF; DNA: TGTGCCAGCAGACCGGGACAGTATAATTCACCCCTCCACTTT
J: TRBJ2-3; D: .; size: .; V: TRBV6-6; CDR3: CASSSGLAHTDTQYF; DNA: TGTGCCAGCAGTTCGGGACTGGCCCACACAGATACGCAGTATTTT
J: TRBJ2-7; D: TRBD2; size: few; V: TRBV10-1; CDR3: CASSERGPGGGYEQYF; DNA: TGCGCCAGCAGTGAGAGAGGGCCCGGGGGGGGTTACGAGCAGTACTTC
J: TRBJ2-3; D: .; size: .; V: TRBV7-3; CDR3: CASSFIVTDTQYF; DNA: TGTGCCAGCAGCTTCATAGTGACGGATACGCAGTATTTT
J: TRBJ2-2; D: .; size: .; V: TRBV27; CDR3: CASSWTFGLTGELFF; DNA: TGTGCCAGCAGTTGGACGTTTGGGTTGACCGGGGAGCTGTTTTTT
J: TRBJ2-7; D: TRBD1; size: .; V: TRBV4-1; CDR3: CASSQGSTGTGAYEQYF; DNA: TGCGCCAGCAGCCAAGGTAGTACCGGGACAGGGGCCTACGAGCAGTACTTC
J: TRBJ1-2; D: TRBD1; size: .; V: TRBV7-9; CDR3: CASSLAPGTANYGYTF; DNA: TGTGCCAGCAGCTTAGCCCCGGGGACAGCTAACTATGGCTACACCTTC
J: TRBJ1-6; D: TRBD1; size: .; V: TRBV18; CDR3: CASSPSYRGGLNSPLHF; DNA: TGTGCCAGCTCACCAAGCTACAGGGGGGGATTAAATTCACCCCTCCACTTT
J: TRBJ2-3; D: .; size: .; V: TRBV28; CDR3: CASSVRAPDTQYF; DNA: TGTGCCAGCAGTGTAAGAGCCCCAGATACGCAGTATTTT
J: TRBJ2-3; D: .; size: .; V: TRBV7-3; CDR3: CASSLLRADTQYF; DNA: TGTGCCAGCAGCTTACTCCGCGCAGATACGCAGTATTTT
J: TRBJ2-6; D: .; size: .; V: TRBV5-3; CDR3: CASRQGARGANVLTF; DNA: TGTGCCAGCAGACAAGGGGCTAGAGGGGCCAACGTCCTGACTTTC
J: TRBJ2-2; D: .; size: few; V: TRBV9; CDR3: CASSPLAGTVNTGELFF; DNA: TGTGCCAGCAGCCCACTAGCCGGGACCGTGAACACCGGGGAGCTGTTTTTT
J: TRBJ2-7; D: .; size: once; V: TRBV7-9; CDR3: CASSFLGDYEQYF; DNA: TGTGCCAGCAGCTTTTTAGGGGACTACGAGCAGTACTTC
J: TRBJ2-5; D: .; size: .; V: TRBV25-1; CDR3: CASSAQYWGWETQYF; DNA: TGTGCCAGCAGTGCGCAGTACTGGGGGTGGGAGACCCAGTACTTC
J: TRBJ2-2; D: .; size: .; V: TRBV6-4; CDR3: CASSDEVGTGELFF; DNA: TGTGCCAGCAGTGACGAGGTCGGCACCGGGGAGCTGTTTTTT
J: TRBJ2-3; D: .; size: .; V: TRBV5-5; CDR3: CASSYNGATDTQYF; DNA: TGTGCCAGCAGCTACAATGGGGCCACAGATACGCAGTATTTT
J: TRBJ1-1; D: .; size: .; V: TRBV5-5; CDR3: CASSPYLDTEAFF; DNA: TGTGCCAGCAGCCCCTACCTCGACACTGAAGCTTTCTTT
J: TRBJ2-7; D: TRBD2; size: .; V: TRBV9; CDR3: CASSPLGGSISYEQYF; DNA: TGTGCCAGCAGCCCCCTGGGCGGGAGTATCTCCTACGAGCAGTACTTC
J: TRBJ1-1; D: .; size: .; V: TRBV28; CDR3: CASSLSDRLNTEAFF; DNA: TGTGCCAGCAGTTTATCCGACAGACTGAACACTGAAGCTTTCTTT
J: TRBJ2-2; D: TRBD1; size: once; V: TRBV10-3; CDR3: CAISERVGTGLGELFF; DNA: TGTGCCATCAGTGAACGTGTTGGGACAGGGTTGGGGGAGCTGTTTTTT
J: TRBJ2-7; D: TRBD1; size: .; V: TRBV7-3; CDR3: CASSRWDRFYEQYF; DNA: TGTGCCAGCAGCCGCTGGGACAGGTTCTACGAGCAGTACTTC
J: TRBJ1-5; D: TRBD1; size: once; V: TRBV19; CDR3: CASSGNAQGADQPQHF; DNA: TGTGCCAGTTCGGGGAATGCACAGGGGGCCGATCAGCCCCAGCATTTT
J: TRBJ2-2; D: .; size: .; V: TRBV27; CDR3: CASSTPLAGLRELFF; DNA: TGTGCCAGCAGTACCCCGCTGGCGGGGCTGAGGGAGCTGTTTTTT
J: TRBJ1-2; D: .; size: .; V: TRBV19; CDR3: CASSEASSNYGYTF; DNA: TGTGCCAGTAGTGAGGCGTCCTCTAACTATGGCTACACCTTC
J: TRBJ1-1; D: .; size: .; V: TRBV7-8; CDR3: CASRATGLTEAFF; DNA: TGTGCCAGCAGAGCGACAGGTCTCACTGAAGCTTTCTTT
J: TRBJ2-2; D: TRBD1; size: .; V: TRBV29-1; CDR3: CSVEMGQDNTGELFF; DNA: TGCAGCGTCGAGATGGGACAGGACAACACCGGGGAGCTGTTTTTT
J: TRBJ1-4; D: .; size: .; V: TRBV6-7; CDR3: CASSYWIGRGSEKLFF; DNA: TGTGCCAGCAGTTACTGGATTGGTCGGGGGAGTGAAAAACTGTTTTTT
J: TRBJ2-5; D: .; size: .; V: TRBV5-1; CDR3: CASSPGGSGGSQETQYF; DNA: TGCGCCAGCAGCCCTGGAGGATCCGGGGGATCCCAAGAGACCCAGTACTTC